This T cell receptor beta chain appears in the sequencing data of a study of blood T cells in healthy people across ages. Study-wide findings and caveats: Per million T cells, TCR beta diversity dropped roughly linearly as age increased.

Through a sample-barcoded 5' primer and a J-beta primer mix, a second PCR was run for roughly 6 to 12 cycles. Paired-end reads containing CDR3 totaled no fewer than 2.5 million for each sample. TCRdb processed the 5' RACE reads anew with MiXCR; each CDR3 protein has one entry. Of hundreds of thousands of distinct CDR3 sequences in the sample, roughly 56% were seen once. This clonotype was counted a few times. What it recognizes is unknown. V was clipped by 2 bases and J by 4 bases, with 9 bases between them. The germline V gene encodes CDR1 SGDLS and CDR2 YYNGEE. The CDR3 is made up of 13 amino acids. Input material: blood. The chain is built from TRBV9 and TRBJ1-2; D is undetermined. The receptor's source is a man aged 40-50 years in good health. The CDR3 DNA reads TGTGCCAGCAGCGTTGAGCCATTCTATGGCTACACCTTC. Translated, it gives CASSVEPFYGYTF.